This TCR beta chain was recorded in a study of CD8 T cells in Susac syndrome. Study context: Among sequenced Susac syndrome patients, about six had active disease and about 8 were in remission. Patients with Susac syndrome, at blood draw, were therapy-naive, on corticosteroids, or on intravenous immunoglobulin alone.

Random hexamers were used to reverse transcribe roughly 0.45 to 1 ug of RNA. From the immunoSEQ multiplex PCR reads, TCRdb called clonotypes with MiXCR, one entry per CDR3 protein. The sample carries tens of thousands of distinct CDR3 sequences, more than 85% recorded once. V was pared by 0 bases and J by 3 bases, with 5 bases of the junction left unmatched. Germline CDR1 reads SGHNT; CDR2 reads YYREEE (reference sequence). This CDR3 has 16 amino acids. In its sample, this clonotype was seen once. The chain couples TRBV5-4 to TRBJ2-3; 9 nucleotides agree with TRBD2. This receptor was obtained from a human donor with Susac syndrome. The sequenced sample was CD4+ T cells from PBMCs. CDR3 nucleotides: TGTGCCAGCAGCTTGGTGGGCGGGGGGGCAACAGATACGCAGTATTTT. Translated, it gives CASSLVGGGATDTQYF.